This TCR beta chain was captured by sequencing in a study of regulatory T cells in long-lasting Graves disease. This clonotype has a handful of counts. Just one base apart from a much larger clone, this may be a read error. Time point denoted: newly diagnosed GD, antithyroid drugs for less than 3 months. PBMC-derived RNA was used for the TCR library. For TCR beta, libraries came from iRepertoire HTBI primers and Arm-PCR of CDR3 regions. In TCRdb, the multiplex PCR reads were re-called with MiXCR into one record per CDR3 protein. Among 250,000 to 300,000 distinct CDR3 sequences listed, about 18% were seen once. The CDR3 sequence is 13 residues long. From germline, CDR1 is SGHVS and CDR2 FQNEAQ. The same data also went into a second study, on T cells in Graves' hyperthyroidism and ophthalmopathy. That source reports: Subjects aged 18 to 65 presented with newly diagnosed hyperthyroidism of less than 2 months' duration.

The TCR comes from a young woman with Graves disease. The chain joins TRBV7-8 to TRBJ1-2; TRBD1 matches 7 bases. The starting material was peripheral blood mononuclear cells (PBMCs), obtained at new diagnosis, from a patient treated with antithyroid drugs. The CDR3 bases are TGTGCCGGCAGCCGCCAAGGACAGGCGGGCTACACCTTC. Its translation: CAGSRQGQAGYTF.